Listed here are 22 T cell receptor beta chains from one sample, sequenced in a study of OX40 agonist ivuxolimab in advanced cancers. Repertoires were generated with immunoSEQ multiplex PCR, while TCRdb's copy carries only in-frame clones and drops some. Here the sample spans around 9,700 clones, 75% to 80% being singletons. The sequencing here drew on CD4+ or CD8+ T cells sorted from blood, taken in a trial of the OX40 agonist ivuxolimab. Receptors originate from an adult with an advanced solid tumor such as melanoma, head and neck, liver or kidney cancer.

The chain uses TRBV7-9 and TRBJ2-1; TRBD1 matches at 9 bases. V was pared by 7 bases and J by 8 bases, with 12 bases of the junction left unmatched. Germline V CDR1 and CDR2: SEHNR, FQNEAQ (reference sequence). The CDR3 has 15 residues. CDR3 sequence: CASTPGTGSSDEQFF. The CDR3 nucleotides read TGTGCCAGCACTCCCGGGACAGGGTCTTCGGATGAGCAGTTCTTC.

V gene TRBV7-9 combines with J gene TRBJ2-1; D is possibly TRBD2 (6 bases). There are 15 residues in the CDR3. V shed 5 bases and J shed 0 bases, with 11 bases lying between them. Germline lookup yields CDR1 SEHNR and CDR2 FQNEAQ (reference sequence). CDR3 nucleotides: TGTGCCAGCAGCCTGGGACTCACCTCCTACAATGAGCAGTTCTTC. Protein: CASSLGLTSYNEQFF.

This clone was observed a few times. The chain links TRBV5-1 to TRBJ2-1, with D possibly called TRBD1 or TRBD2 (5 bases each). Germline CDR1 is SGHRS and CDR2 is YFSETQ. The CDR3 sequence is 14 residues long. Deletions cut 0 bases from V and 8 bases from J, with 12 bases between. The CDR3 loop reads CASSLATGPDEQFF. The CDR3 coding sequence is TGCGCCAGCAGCTTGGCTACGGGGCCGGATGAGCAGTTCTTC.

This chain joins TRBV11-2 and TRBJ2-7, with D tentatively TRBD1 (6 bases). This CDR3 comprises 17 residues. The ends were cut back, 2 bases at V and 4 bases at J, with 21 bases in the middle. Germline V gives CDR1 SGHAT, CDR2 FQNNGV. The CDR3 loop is CASSLPSDSLNLYEQYF. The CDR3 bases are TGTGCCAGCAGCTTACCCTCGGACAGCCTGAACCTTTACGAGCAGTACTTC.

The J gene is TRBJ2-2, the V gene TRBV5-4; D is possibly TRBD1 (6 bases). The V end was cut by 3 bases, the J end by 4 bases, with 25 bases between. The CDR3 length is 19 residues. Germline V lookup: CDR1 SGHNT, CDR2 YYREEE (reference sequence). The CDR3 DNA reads TGTGCCAGCAGCTGGGGCCCGACAGAGGGGGTGGGCAGCACCGGGGAGCTGTTTTTT. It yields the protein CASSWGPTEGVGSTGELFF.

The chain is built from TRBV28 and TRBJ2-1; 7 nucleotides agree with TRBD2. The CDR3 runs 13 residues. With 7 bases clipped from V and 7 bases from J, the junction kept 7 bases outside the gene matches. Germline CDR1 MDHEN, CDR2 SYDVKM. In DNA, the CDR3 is TGTGCCAGCACGCCTAGCGGTTGGAATGAGCAGTTCTTC. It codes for CASTPSGWNEQFF.

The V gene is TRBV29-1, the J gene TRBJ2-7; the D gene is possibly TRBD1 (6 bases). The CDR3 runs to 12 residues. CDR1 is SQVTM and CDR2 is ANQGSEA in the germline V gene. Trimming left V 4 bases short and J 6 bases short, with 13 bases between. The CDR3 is CSVVHGGSEQYF. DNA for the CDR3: TGCAGCGTTGTTCATGGGGGCAGCGAGCAGTACTTC.

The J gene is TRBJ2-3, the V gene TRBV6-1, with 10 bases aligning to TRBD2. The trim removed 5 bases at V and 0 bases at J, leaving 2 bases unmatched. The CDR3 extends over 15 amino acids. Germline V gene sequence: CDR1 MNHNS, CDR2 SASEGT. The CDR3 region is CASSRTSGSTDTQYF. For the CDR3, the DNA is TGTGCCAGCAGTAGGACTAGCGGTAGCACAGATACGCAGTATTTT.

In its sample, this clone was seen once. The CDR3: CASSSTGLHEQYF. As DNA, the CDR3 is TGTGCCAGCAGCTCAACAGGGTTACACGAGCAGTACTTC. The V and J genes are TRBV7-3 and TRBJ2-7; a weak D match, TRBD1 (6 bases). This CDR3 region has 13 residues. Trimming stripped 4 bases from V and 5 bases from J, with 12 bases between. Germline V gene data show CDR1 as SGHTA and CDR2 as FQGTGA.

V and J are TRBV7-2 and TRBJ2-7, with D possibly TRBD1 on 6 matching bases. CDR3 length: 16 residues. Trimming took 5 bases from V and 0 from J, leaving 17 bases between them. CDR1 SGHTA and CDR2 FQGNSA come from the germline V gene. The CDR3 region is CASSPTGLGGSYEQYF. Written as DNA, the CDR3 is TGTGCCAGCAGCCCAACAGGGCTAGGGGGCTCCTACGAGCAGTACTTC.

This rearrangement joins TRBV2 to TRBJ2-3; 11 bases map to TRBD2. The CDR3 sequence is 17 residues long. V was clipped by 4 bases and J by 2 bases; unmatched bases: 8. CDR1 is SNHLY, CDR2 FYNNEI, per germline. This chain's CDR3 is CASSGATSGVYTDTQYF. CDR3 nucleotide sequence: TGTGCCAGCAGTGGGGCGACTAGCGGGGTGTACACAGATACGCAGTATTTT.

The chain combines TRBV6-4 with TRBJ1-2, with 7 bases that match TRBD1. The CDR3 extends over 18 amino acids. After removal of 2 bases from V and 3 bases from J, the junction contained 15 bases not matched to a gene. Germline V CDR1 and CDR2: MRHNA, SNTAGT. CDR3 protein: CASSDRKDRPTSYYGYTF. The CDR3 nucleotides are TGTGCCAGCAGTGACCGCAAGGACAGGCCCACCTCTTACTATGGCTACACCTTC.

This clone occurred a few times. CDR3 DNA: TGTGCCAGCAGTTTGGGGGGGGGTAGGGCGTACCAAGAGACCCAGTACTTC. It yields the protein CASSLGGGRAYQETQYF. This rearrangement joins TRBV27 to TRBJ2-5; 7 bases align to TRBD2. This CDR3 is 17 amino acids long. Germline V gene sequence: CDR1 MNHEY, CDR2 SMNVEV (reference sequence). V lost 3 bases and J lost 0; bases outside the gene matches: 10.

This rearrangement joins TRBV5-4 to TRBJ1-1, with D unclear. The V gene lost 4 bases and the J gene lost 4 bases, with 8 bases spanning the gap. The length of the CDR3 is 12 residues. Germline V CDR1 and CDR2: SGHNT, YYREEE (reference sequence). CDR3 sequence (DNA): TGTGCCAGCAGCCAAGAGGTCACTGAAGCTTTCTTT. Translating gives CASSQEVTEAFF.

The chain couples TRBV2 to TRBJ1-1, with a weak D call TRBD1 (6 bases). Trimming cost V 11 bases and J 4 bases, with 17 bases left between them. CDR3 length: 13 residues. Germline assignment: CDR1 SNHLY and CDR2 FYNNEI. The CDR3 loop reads CAFWFLRGTEAFF. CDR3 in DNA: TGTGCCTTCTGGTTCCTCAGGGGCACTGAAGCTTTCTTT.

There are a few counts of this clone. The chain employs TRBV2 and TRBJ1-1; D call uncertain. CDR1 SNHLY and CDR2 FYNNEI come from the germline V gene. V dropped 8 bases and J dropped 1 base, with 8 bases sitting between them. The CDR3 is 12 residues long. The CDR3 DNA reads TGTGCCAGCCAACCAGGGAACACTGAAGCTTTCTTT. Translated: CASQPGNTEAFF. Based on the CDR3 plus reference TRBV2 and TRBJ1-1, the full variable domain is EPEVTQTPSHQVTQMGQEVILRCVPISNHLYFYWYRQILGQKVEFLVSFYNNEISEKSEIFDDQFSVERPDGSNFTLKIRSTKLEDSAMYFCASQPGNTEAFFGQGTRLTVV.

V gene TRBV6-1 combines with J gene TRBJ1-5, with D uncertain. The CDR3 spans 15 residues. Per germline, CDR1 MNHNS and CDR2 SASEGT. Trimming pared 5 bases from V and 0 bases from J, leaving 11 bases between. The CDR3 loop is CASSNLAGSNQPQHF. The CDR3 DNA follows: TGTGCCAGCAGTAACTTGGCGGGTAGCAATCAGCCCCAGCATTTT.

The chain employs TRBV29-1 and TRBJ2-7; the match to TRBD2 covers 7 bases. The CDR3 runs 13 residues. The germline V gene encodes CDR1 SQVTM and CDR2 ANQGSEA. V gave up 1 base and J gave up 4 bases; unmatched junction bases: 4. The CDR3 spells CSVEGGEGYEQYF. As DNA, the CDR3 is TGCAGCGTTGAAGGGGGGGAGGGTTACGAGCAGTACTTC.

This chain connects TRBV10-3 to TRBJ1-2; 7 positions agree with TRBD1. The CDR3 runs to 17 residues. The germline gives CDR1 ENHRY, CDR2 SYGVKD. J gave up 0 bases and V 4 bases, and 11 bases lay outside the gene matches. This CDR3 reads CAISAGPGQLTNYGYTF. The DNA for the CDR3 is TGTGCCATCAGTGCTGGACCGGGACAGCTTACTAACTATGGCTACACCTTC.

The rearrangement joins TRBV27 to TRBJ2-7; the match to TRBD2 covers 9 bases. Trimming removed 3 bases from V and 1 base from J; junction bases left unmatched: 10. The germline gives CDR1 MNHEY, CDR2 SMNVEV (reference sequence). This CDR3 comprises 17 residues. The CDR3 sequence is CASSLAPASGISYEQYF. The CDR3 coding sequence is TGTGCCAGCAGTTTGGCCCCCGCTAGCGGGATTTCCTACGAGCAGTACTTC.

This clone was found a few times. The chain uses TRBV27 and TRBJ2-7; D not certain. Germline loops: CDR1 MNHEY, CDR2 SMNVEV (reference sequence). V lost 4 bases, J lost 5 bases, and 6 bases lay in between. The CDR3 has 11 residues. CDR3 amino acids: CASSYPDEQYF. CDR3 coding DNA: TGTGCCAGCAGTTACCCGGACGAGCAGTACTTC.

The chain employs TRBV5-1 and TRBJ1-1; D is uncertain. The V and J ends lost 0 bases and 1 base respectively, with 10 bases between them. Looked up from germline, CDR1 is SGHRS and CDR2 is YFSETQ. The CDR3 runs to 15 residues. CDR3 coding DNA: TGCGCCAGCAGCTTGGTTCCCGGTAAGAACACTGAAGCTTTCTTT. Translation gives CASSLVPGKNTEAFF.